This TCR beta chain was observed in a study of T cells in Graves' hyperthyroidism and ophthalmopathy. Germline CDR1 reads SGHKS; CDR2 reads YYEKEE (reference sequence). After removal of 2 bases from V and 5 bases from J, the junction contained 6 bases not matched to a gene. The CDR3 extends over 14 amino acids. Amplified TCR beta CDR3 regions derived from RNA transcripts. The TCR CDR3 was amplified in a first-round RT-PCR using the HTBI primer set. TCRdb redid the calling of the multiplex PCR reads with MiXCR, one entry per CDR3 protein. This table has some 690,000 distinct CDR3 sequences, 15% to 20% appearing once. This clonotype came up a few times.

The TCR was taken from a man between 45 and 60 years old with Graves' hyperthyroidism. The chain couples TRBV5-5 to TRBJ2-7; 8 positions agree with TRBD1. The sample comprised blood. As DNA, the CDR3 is TGTGCCAGCAGCTTTTTTACAGGGGGTAACGAGCAGTACTTC. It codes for CASSFFTGGNEQYF.